The rows below give T cell receptor beta chains drawn from one sample of a study of CD8+ T cells in alopecia areata. Sequencing was performed with immunoSEQ multiplex PCR; in TCRdb, only in-frame clones are kept and a portion is missing. The sample shows 100,000 to 130,000 clones, approximately 63% of them seen only once. Sequenced input: CD8+ T cells sorted from blood. The receptor set was obtained from a human donor in good health. The CDR3 runs from the conserved cysteine through the conserved F or W. Only part of the rows carry a size: once, few, many, or a class if the clone is expanded.

>TRBJ1-1|TRBV27|-
CASSWNSNTEAFF
>TRBJ1-1|TRBV11-2|-
CASSFGLGGPEAFF
>TRBJ1-6|TRBV30|-
CAGGDNYNSPLHF
>TRBJ2-7|TRBV6-1|-
CASRPDRPYEQYF
>TRBJ1-1|TRBV23-1|few
CASSQLDNLENTEAFF
>TRBJ1-2|TRBV29-1|-
CSGSAGYGYTF
>TRBJ1-1|TRBV5-5|few
CASSFPLRGLNTEAFF
>TRBJ2-5|TRBV10-2|few
CASSGLSGGARSAETQYF
>TRBJ2-1|TRBV7-6|-
CASSLRLAGGIEQFF
>TRBJ1-2|TRBV6-5|-
CASSQRRLLRGYTF
>TRBJ1-4|TRBV25-1|few
CASSPNEWEKLFF
>TRBJ2-1|TRBV30|-
CAWTRVGREYNEQFF
>TRBJ2-1|TRBV5-6|-
CASSLGSEQFF
>TRBJ1-1|TRBV4-3|few
CASSQGQENTEAFF
>TRBJ1-5|TRBV15|few
CATSSYRINQPQHF
>TRBJ2-1|TRBV13|-
CASTDRAGGPANEQFF
>TRBJ1-1|TRBV7-9|-
CASSLAGTGQEAFF
>TRBJ2-5|TRBV7-8|-
CASSQGGPLETQYF
>TRBJ2-7|TRBV29-1|-
CSVVRTGGYEQYF
>TRBJ1-2|TRBV2|-
CASSEDRRGRAYGYTF
>TRBJ1-1|TRBV7-9|-
CASSLVFGVAAEAFF
>TRBJ1-1|TRBV30|-
CAWCANSLTEAFF
>TRBJ2-2|TRBV15|-
CATSTTEPNTGELFF
>TRBJ1-5|TRBV4-1|-
CASSQDTTGHSNQPQHF
>TRBJ2-2|TRBV2|-
CASSSKNTGELFF
>TRBJ2-1|TRBV13|-
CASSTQGTGRYNEQFF
>TRBJ1-1|TRBV19|-
CASSMRAGGTEAFF
>TRBJ2-7|TRBV7-8|-
CASSPGQGDEQYF
>TRBJ1-2|TRBV5-6|-
CASGLQGTNYGYTF
>TRBJ2-5|TRBV10-3|-
CAISSAAELEETQYF
>TRBJ2-4|TRBV13|-
CASLPPEGERVSNIQYF
>TRBJ2-1|TRBV9|-
CASSPDVSAYNEQFF
>TRBJ2-2|TRBV11-2|-
CASSFDSYRIPGELFF
>TRBJ1-2|TRBV15|-
CATSSTGQGNYGYTF
>TRBJ1-5|TRBV7-9|few
CASSLGQSNQPQHF
>TRBJ2-1|TRBV30|-
CAWSSGGGYNEQFF
>TRBJ1-5|TRBV5-6|-
CASSLDRGPNQPQHF
>TRBJ1-1|TRBV7-9|once
CASSLEGLLWDTEAFF
>TRBJ2-1|TRBV14|-
CASSLTSGAYNEQFF
>TRBJ2-1|TRBV29-1|few
CSVPVKGSEQFF
>TRBJ1-2|TRBV27|-
CASSLGGQYGYTF
>TRBJ1-2|TRBV29-1|few
CSVKGQDYGYTF
>TRBJ2-5|TRBV15|once
CATSNDPTGKETQYF
>TRBJ2-1|TRBV29-1|-
CSVEKGPGQGHNEQFF
>TRBJ2-5|TRBV28|few
CASSPISGGQETQYF
>TRBJ2-5|TRBV6-5|-
CASSYALDERETQYF